Here is one T cell receptor beta chain with its context. As yet, its antigen is unknown. TCRdb's copy holds only in-frame clones and misses some; the assay was immunoSEQ multiplex PCR. Of approximately 87,000 clones detected, around 57% appear once; the ten largest clones hold about 51%. This sample is drawn from a study of shared clonotypes between healthy human individuals. Study overall: With ages of 18 to 49, the donors were a couple of women and a few men. Three CD4 naive, three CD4 memory, two CD8 naive and one CD8 memory plate were used per donor.

Germline values: CDR1 MNHEY, CDR2 SMNVEV (reference sequence). The CDR3 extends over 16 amino acids. J gave up 5 bases and V 3 bases, and 12 bases lay outside the gene matches. Whole-study results and caveats: Among donors, the sharing of clonotypes was expected to be influenced by sequencing depth.

Free of recent acute infections or vaccinations, the donors were healthy HIV-negative adults. The sequencing sample was made of memory CD8+ T cells sorted from blood. Subset reported: CD45RO+ cells pooled with CCR7-negative TemRA cells. This rearrangement joins TRBV27 to TRBJ1-2; 7 bases are shared with TRBD1. This sequence originates from a man aged 25-45 years in good health. The CDR3: CASSLTVERGRYGYTF. The DNA for the CDR3 is TGTGCCAGCAGTTTGACGGTCGAGAGGGGGCGTTATGGCTACACCTTC.